This T cell receptor beta chain was recorded in a study of molecular identifiers for immune sequencing clone quantification (dated by TCRdb to the late 2010s). In terms of the full investigation: In a replicate experiment, RNA from roughly 21,000 or 96,000 naive CD8 T cells was split into five aliquots, four of which were sequenced. CD8 T cells were used in a methods study to benchmark molecular-identifier clustering-based TCR repertoire sequencing (MIDCIRS) and TCR RNA copy counting. Overall results and qualifications from the work: The naive libraries included spiked-in Jurkat TCR RNA (around 9 copies' worth), and this Jurkat TCR RNA is not part of the donor repertoire. Highly expanded clone sizes could be underestimated because identical TCR molecules may share a barcode. In CMV-specific effector cells, clones with more than 20 RNA copies accounted for over 97% of molecules, whereas in naive cells such clones accounted for under 1%. Spiked-in Jurkat TCR RNA equal to a single cell's worth was reported to be detectable even within one million naive CD8 T cells. About 3 recovered TCR RNA copies per cell were obtained by modeling, versus around 9.8 by digital PCR, implying a capture efficiency of around 28%. When barcode sub-clustering was not used, chimeric consensus sequences inflated TCR diversity, with chimeras reaching as high as 47%.

Receptors were amplified or captured by PCR. The run used an Illumina HiSeq 4000. Bulk TCR libraries were made following a previously described method, with the TCR primers given in Table S5. The Qiagen AllPrep DNA/RNA kit was used to purify total RNA. Reads from multiple sequencing runs of the same library were pooled before analysis. The study's own analysis went as follows. Reads were retained only if their TCR constant sequence matched exactly, and those retained reads were trimmed to 150 nt and grouped according to their 12-nt molecular barcodes. Reads inside each barcode group were sub-clustered using a 15% Levenshtein threshold, and a quality-weighted consensus sequence was constructed for each RNA molecule. Non-functional sequences were filtered out, along with any lower-count sequence sitting one edit away from another sequence. Based on a fit of two negative binomial distributions, barcode sub-clusters having less than 20% of the maximum read count were discarded. TCRdb trimmed the raw reads at Q25, called clones with MiXCR and kept productive beta chains. Rows are unified per CDR3 protein, each entry keeping the most common DNA and genes. It is TCRdb's table, rather than the study itself, that gives the V and J calls and clone size. The sample profile shows about 500,000 distinct CDR3 sequences; about 20% of them were found once. The ten largest account for 0.65% to 0.95% of the sample.

Libraries of naive CD8 T cells were generated from roughly 20,000 to 1,000,000 sorted cells, with 10%, 30% or 50% of the purified RNA used. Naive CD8 T cells were FACS-sorted as CD8+CD4-CCR7+CD45RA+ on a BD FACSAria II into RLT Plus buffer. Approximately eleven TCR copies' worth of Jurkat RNA were spiked into about 20,000-1,100,000 naive CD8 T cell samples to test detection sensitivity. CD8 T cells were enriched with RosetteSep CD8+ T Cell Enrichment Cocktail and Ficoll-Paque, followed by ACK red cell lysis. From V the trimming removes 5 bases and from J it removes 7 bases, while the gene matches leave 4 bases of the junction unaccounted for. The CDR3 spans 14 residues, from the cysteine through the phenylalanine. Only the CDR3 DNA stays, 42 bases, in frame from base 1. CDR1 and CDR2 were assigned from the germline V gene as MGHRA and YSYEKL. About this clonotype itself: Its antigen is unknown. A single base separates this from a much larger clone, so it may be a read error.

Sequences were obtained from naive CD8+ T cells from blood, with Jurkat cell RNA spiked in. Sample cell subset or site, as interpreted from the label and publication: FACS-sorted CD8+CD4-CCR7+CD45RA+ naive T cells. The sequence is built from TRBV4-1 and TRBJ1-4, and 10 junctional nucleotides match TRBD1. The receptor comes from a human donor in good health. Some libraries in this study had Jurkat cell RNA spiked in. The DNA sequence follows: TGCGCCAGCAGCACGGACAGGGGGGGTGAAAAACTGTTTTTT. Protein translation: CASSTDRGGEKLFF.